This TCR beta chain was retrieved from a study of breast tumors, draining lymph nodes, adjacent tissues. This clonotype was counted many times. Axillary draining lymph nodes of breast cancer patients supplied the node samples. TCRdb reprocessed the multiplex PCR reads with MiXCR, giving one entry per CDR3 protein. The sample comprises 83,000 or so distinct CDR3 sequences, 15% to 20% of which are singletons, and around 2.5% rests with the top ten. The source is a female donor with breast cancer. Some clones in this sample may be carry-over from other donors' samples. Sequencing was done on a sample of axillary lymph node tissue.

In nucleotides, the CDR3 is TGTGCCACTGGGGTTTTTTTCGAGCAGTACTTC. This gives the protein CATGVFFEQYF. The V gene is TRBV28, the J gene TRBJ2-7; D is uncertain. With 10 bases removed from V and 6 bases from J, the gap between germline ends came to 13 bases. CDR1 and CDR2 (germline): MDHEN, SYDVKM. The CDR3 is 11 residues long.